Presented here are 3 T cell receptor beta chains from one specimen sequenced in a study of blood T cell repertoires in COVID-19. Repertoires were generated with immunoSEQ multiplex PCR, while TCRdb's copy carries only in-frame clones and drops some. The sample includes about 220,000 clones, 83% of them seen just once. The sample was PBMCs or T cells enriched from blood (not recorded which). These receptors came from a woman between 45 and 65 years old who had been exposed to COVID-19.

As DNA, the CDR3 is TGTGCCAGCAGGACAGGGGGGAGAGAGACCCAGTACTTC. This codes for CASRTGGRETQYF. The chain has TRBV6-5 and TRBJ2-5; TRBD1 agrees at 9 bases. CDR1 and CDR2 from the germline V gene are MNHEY and SVGAGI. CDR3 length: 13 residues. Trimming at V came to 6 bases and at J to 4 bases, leaving 3 bases not matched to a gene.

The rearrangement uses TRBV15 and TRBJ2-3, with 10 bases matching TRBD2. V shed 3 bases, J shed 7 bases, and the junction held 10 bases outside the gene matches. The CDR3 runs 16 residues. Germline V gene sequence: CDR1 LNHNV, CDR2 YYDKDF (reference sequence). In DNA form, the CDR3 reads TGTGCCACCAGCAGGTATAGCGGGGGGCTCGGGAATACGCAGTATTTT. Its protein product is CATSRYSGGLGNTQYF.

V gene TRBV29-1 combines with J gene TRBJ2-1; maybe TRBD2 (6 bases). The V end was cut by 5 bases, the J end by 4 bases, with 12 bases between. The V gene's germline CDR1 is SQVTM and CDR2 ANQGSEA. The CDR3 totals 13 residues. CDR3 in amino acids: CSVRGGGYNEQFF. CDR3 DNA: TGCAGCGTTAGGGGAGGAGGTTACAATGAGCAGTTCTTC.